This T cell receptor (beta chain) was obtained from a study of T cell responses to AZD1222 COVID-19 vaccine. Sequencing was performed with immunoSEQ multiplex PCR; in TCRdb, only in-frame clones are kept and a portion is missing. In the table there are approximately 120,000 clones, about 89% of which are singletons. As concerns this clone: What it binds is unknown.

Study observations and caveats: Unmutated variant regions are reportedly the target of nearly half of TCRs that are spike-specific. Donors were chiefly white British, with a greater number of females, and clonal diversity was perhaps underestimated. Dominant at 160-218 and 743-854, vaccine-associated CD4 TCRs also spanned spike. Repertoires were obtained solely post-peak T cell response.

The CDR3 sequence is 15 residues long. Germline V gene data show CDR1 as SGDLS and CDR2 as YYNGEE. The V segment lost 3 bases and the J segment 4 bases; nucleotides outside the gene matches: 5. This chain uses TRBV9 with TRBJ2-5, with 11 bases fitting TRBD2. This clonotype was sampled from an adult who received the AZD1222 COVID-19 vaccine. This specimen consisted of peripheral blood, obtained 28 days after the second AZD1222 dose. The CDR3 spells CASSGGGTSGETQYF. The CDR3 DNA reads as TGTGCCAGCAGCGGGGGTGGGACTAGCGGAGAGACCCAGTACTTC.